The rows below give T cell receptor beta chains drawn from one sample of a study of blood T cell repertoires in COVID-19. Profiled with immunoSEQ multiplex PCR; TCRdb holds only in-frame clones, not every one. The sample includes about 55,000 clones, 86% of them seen just once. The sample consisted of peripheral blood. The receptors derive from a man older than 75 with acute or convalescent COVID-19. CDR3s include the opening cysteine and the closing phenylalanine or tryptophan. D genes are given only for firm matches. Rows give clone size only sometimes, using once, few, many, or a class for an expanded clone.

d_gene,abundance,v_gene,j_gene,CDR3nt,CDR3aa
-,-,TRBV11-2,TRBJ2-7,TGTGCCAGCAGCTTAGGACCCGACAGATACGAGCAGTACTTC,CASSLGPDRYEQYF
TRBD1,-,TRBV6-6,TRBJ1-1,TGTGCCAGCAGTTACTCATGGGACAGGGAAGCTTTCTTT,CASSYSWDREAFF
TRBD1,-,TRBV5-5,TRBJ2-7,TGTGCCAGCAGCTCCCCGGGACAGGTCTACGAGCAGTACTTC,CASSSPGQVYEQYF
TRBD1,-,TRBV6-5,TRBJ1-2,TGTGCCAGCATTTTGACAGGGGCTTACTATGGCTACACCTTC,CASILTGAYYGYTF
-,-,TRBV18,TRBJ1-2,TGTGCCAGCTCACCACGGGGGGGATCTAACTATGGCTACACCTTC,CASSPRGGSNYGYTF
-,-,TRBV7-8,TRBJ2-3,TGTGCCAGCACCCCCGGGGGAAGCACAGATACGCAGTATTTT,CASTPGGSTDTQYF
TRBD1,few,TRBV7-8,TRBJ2-7,TGTGCCAGCAGCTACGCAGGGGGAACCTACGAGCAGTACTTC,CASSYAGGTYEQYF
-,-,TRBV3-1/TRBV3-2,TRBJ2-5,TGTGCCAGCAGCCGGGGCCTCCAAGAGACCCAGTACTTC,CASSRGLQETQYF
-,-,TRBV19,TRBJ2-1,TGTGCCAGCTCAGAATACAATGAGCAGTTCTTC,CASSEYNEQFF
-,-,TRBV28,TRBJ2-3,TGTGCCAGCAATGGGCAGGGAAACACAGATACGCAGTATTTT,CASNGQGNTDTQYF
-,-,TRBV11-2,TRBJ2-1,TGTGCCAGCAGCTTAGCCAGGACACTCTACAATGAGCAGTTCTTC,CASSLARTLYNEQFF
TRBD2,once,TRBV2,TRBJ2-1,TGTGCCAGCAGCCTGACTAGCGGGGGGGCCGATGAGCAGTTCTTC,CASSLTSGGADEQFF
-,-,TRBV30,TRBJ1-4,TGTGCCTGGAGTGTCAGGGGCAAGGAAAAACTGTTTTTT,CAWSVRGKEKLFF
-,-,TRBV5-1,TRBJ2-6,TGCGCCAGCAGCCAACAGACAGGCCCTTCGTTTGGGGCCAACGTCCTGACTTTC,CASSQQTGPSFGANVLTF
-,once,TRBV19,TRBJ1-4,TGTGCCAGTAGCAACCAGGGGAGGGTTAATGAAAAACTGTTTTTT,CASSNQGRVNEKLFF
TRBD2,-,TRBV2,TRBJ2-3,TGTGCCAGCAGTTTTACTAGCGGGGGGGTTGGGAATACGCAGTATTTT,CASSFTSGGVGNTQYF
-,-,TRBV9,TRBJ1-5,TGTGCCAGCAGCGTCGGTGGGGGGGCGCGTCAGCCCCAGCATTTT,CASSVGGGARQPQHF
TRBD2,once,TRBV19,TRBJ2-1,TGTGCCAGTACTCAACTAGCGGGGGGGCCGGGTGAGCAGTTCTTC,CASTQLAGGPGEQFF
-,-,TRBV10-3,TRBJ1-6,TGTGCCATCAGTGGGGGAGGGTTTGAGGGACTCCACTTT,CAISGGGFEGLHF
TRBD1,-,TRBV2,TRBJ1-6,TGTGCCAGCAGTCTTCGGACAGGGGGGAATTCACCCCTCCACTTT,CASSLRTGGNSPLHF
TRBD1,-,TRBV7-9,TRBJ2-1,TGTGCCAGCAGCGCCCGGGACAGGGTTCGCAATGAGCAGTTCTTC,CASSARDRVRNEQFF
-,-,TRBV5-1,TRBJ1-2,TGCGCCAGCAGCTTGTCCGGGGGGATCTCTGGCTACACCTTC,CASSLSGGISGYTF
-,-,TRBV19,TRBJ1-4,TGTGCCAGTACCCGCCGACAGGTGCCTAATGAAAAACTGTTTTTT,CASTRRQVPNEKLFF
-,-,TRBV14,TRBJ2-7,TGTGCCAGCAGCCAAGGGTTGGTTGGACTTGAGTACTTC,CASSQGLVGLEYF
TRBD1,-,TRBV3-1/TRBV3-2,TRBJ1-3,TGTGCCAGCAGCCAAGAGGGCAGGGGGAACACCATATATTTT,CASSQEGRGNTIYF
TRBD1,-,TRBV6-5,TRBJ1-6,TGTGCCAGCAGGGGACAGGGTAATTCACCCCTCCACTTT,CASRGQGNSPLHF
TRBD1,-,TRBV7-9,TRBJ1-5,TGTGCCAGCAGCTTAGCGGGGAAAGGGACAGGGGGACAGCCCCAGCATTTT,CASSLAGKGTGGQPQHF
-,-,TRBV3-1/TRBV3-2,TRBJ1-2,TGTGCCAGCAGCCAAGACAGTTTCTATGGCTACACCTTC,CASSQDSFYGYTF
-,-,TRBV12-3/TRBV12-4,TRBJ2-1,TGTGCCAGCAGGCCAACAGGGTACAATGAGCAGTTCTTC,CASRPTGYNEQFF